This T cell receptor (beta chain) was recovered during a study of blood T cell repertoires in COVID-19. The overall study: PBMCs, B-cell-depleted T cells, or T cells were the source of the cDNA or gDNA that made up the material.

Germline assignment: CDR1 SGHTA and CDR2 FQGNSA. V was cut by 5 bases and J by 0 bases, with 15 bases left in between. The CDR3 totals 16 residues. TCRdb's copy holds only in-frame clones and misses some; the assay was immunoSEQ multiplex PCR. The sample shows about 170,000 clones, around 87% of them seen only once. The V gene is TRBV7-2, the J gene TRBJ2-3, with D perhaps matching TRBD2 (6 bases). The sequence was obtained from a man between 60 and 75 years old with COVID-19, enrolled during active disease. The source material was peripheral blood. DNA of the CDR3: TGTGCCAGCAGCGCCGCTAGCGTTCGTAGCACAGATACGCAGTATTTT. Its translation: CASSAASVRSTDTQYF.